Below, 30 T cell receptor beta chains from the same sample are listed, as sequenced in a study of control samples from healthy donors and cancer patients. Generated by immunoSEQ multiplex PCR, the TCRdb table keeps only in-frame clones and is missing some. The data hold fewer than 200,000 clones, with roughly 95% observed a single time. Material: blood. Every receptor here comes from a woman aged 30 to 39 in good health.

The rearrangement joins TRBV5-4 to TRBJ2-7; 8 bases are shared with TRBD2. CDR3 size: 14 residues. Germline V gene data show CDR1 as SGHNT and CDR2 as YYREEE (reference sequence). The trim removed 4 bases at V and 1 base at J, leaving 4 bases unmatched. The CDR3 DNA is TGTGCCAGCAGCCTGGGACTAGGATCCTACGAGCAGTACTTC. Residues: CASSLGLGSYEQYF.

V is TRBV12-3 or TRBV12-4 and J is TRBJ1-4; no reliable D call. The length of the CDR3 is 12 residues. Trimming took off 3 bases at V and 8 bases at J, with 7 bases between the two ends. The CDR3 coding sequence is TGTGCCAGCAGTTTGAGAGAGGAAAAACTGTTTTTT. Protein product: CASSLREEKLFF.

In DNA form, the CDR3 reads TGTGCCAGTAGTTCTCCCGCAGCAGGGGGCCAGGGGAACAATCAGCCCCAGCATTTT. It specifies CASSSPAAGGQGNNQPQHF. The J gene is TRBJ1-5, the V gene TRBV19, with TRBD1 matching 8 bases. The germline V gene encodes CDR1 LNHDA and CDR2 SQIVND (reference sequence). Losses at the gene ends were 5 bases for V and 3 bases for J; bases not matched to a gene: 18. The CDR3 has 19 amino acids.

The chain links TRBV19 to TRBJ2-1; 7 positions agree with TRBD2. V lost 5 bases to trimming and J lost 0 bases; unmatched junction nucleotides: 13. The CDR3 has 18 amino acids. Germline V CDR1 and CDR2: LNHDA, SQIVND (reference sequence). CDR3 bases: TGTGCCAGTAGTCCCTCTGGGTGGGAGCGGGGCTCCTACAATGAGCAGTTCTTC. It codes for CASSPSGWERGSYNEQFF.

This clone is a singleton in its sample. This rearrangement joins TRBV19 to TRBJ2-2; D ambiguous. The V gene's germline CDR1 is LNHDA and CDR2 SQIVND (reference sequence). This CDR3 is 14 amino acids long. Trimming left V 2 bases short and J 4 bases short, with 8 bases between. As DNA, the CDR3 is TGTGCCAGTAGTATAAACCCCACCACCGGGGAGCTGTTTTTT. This encodes CASSINPTTGELFF.

V gene TRBV6-1 combines with J gene TRBJ1-2; 8 nucleotides align to TRBD1. J was trimmed by 4 bases and V by 0 bases; bases with no gene match: 4. Germline lookup yields CDR1 MNHNS and CDR2 SASEGT. The CDR3 consists of 15 residues. CDR3 nucleotide sequence: TGTGCCAGCAGTGAAGCGGGGACAGGAACCTATGGCTACACCTTC. Its translation: CASSEAGTGTYGYTF.

This clone has just one count. The chain joins TRBV6-5 to TRBJ1-2; TRBD1 agrees at 10 bases. CDR3 length: 13 residues. Trimming removed 6 bases from V and 10 bases from J; junction bases left unmatched: 8. CDR1 is MNHEY and CDR2 is SVGAGI in the germline V gene. DNA for the CDR3: TGTGCCAGCAGCCGGGGACAGGGGTCCTTCTACACCTTC. It specifies CASSRGQGSFYTF.

This chain connects TRBV7-3 to TRBJ1-4, with unresolved D. Germline V CDR1 and CDR2: SGHTA, FQGTGA. The V gene lost 3 bases and the J gene lost 13 bases, with 18 bases spanning the gap. The CDR3 runs 14 residues. The CDR3 nucleotides are TGTGCCAGCAGCTTGGGTAATCCGAGCGGTGGACTGTTTTTT. Its translation is CASSLGNPSGGLFF.

This clone was counted a single time. This sequence joins TRBV6-6 and TRBJ2-7; no reliable D call. The CDR3 spans 15 residues. Germline V gene data show CDR1 as MNHNY and CDR2 as SVGAGI (reference sequence). The V and J ends lost 6 bases and 0 bases respectively, with 15 bases between them. The CDR3 region is CASSQGPRSSYEQYF. The CDR3 DNA is TGTGCCAGCAGCCAAGGGCCGCGAAGCTCCTACGAGCAGTACTTC.

This rearrangement joins TRBV11-3 to TRBJ2-1; 11 bases line up with TRBD2. There are 17 residues in the CDR3. With V trimmed by 1 base and J by 6 bases, 8 bases remained unmatched. Germline V lookup: CDR1 SGHNT, CDR2 YENEEA. Written as DNA, the CDR3 is TGTGCCAGCAGCTTAGGGGTAACTAGCGGGAGTTTCAATGAGCAGTTCTTC. The encoded protein is CASSLGVTSGSFNEQFF.

The V gene is TRBV9, the J gene TRBJ2-7, with 7 bases that match TRBD1. Germline loops: CDR1 SGDLS, CDR2 YYNGEE. Germline trimming cut 0 bases from V and 5 bases from J; bases unmatched to any gene: 8. The CDR3 consists of 15 residues. The DNA for the CDR3 is TGTGCCAGCAGCGTAGCTACGGGACAGCGTCACGAGCAGTACTTC. Residues: CASSVATGQRHEQYF. Full variable domain (missing parts from reference TRBV9 and TRBJ2-7): DSGVTQTPKHLITATGQRVTLRCSPRSGDLSVYWYQQSLDQGLQFLIQYYNGEERAKGNILERFSAQQFPDLHSELNLSSLELGDSALYFCASSVATGQRHEQYFGPGTRLTVT.

The chain recombines TRBV28 with TRBJ1-6; no reliable D call. V was cut by 4 bases and J by 14 bases, with 12 bases left in between. The CDR3 is 12 amino acids. CDR1 and CDR2 from the germline V gene are MDHEN and SYDVKM. CDR3 in DNA: TGTGCCAGCAGTTCGGACGGACGGTCCCTCCACTTT. It encodes CASSSDGRSLHF.

The V gene is TRBV6-1, the J gene TRBJ1-4, with D unclear. CDR1 is MNHNS, CDR2 SASEGT, per germline. This CDR3 spans 15 amino acids. V lost 2 bases, J lost 5 bases, and 12 bases lay in between. DNA of the CDR3: TGTGCCAGCAGTGAAACAGAGACTTGGAATGAAAAACTGTTTTTT. Translation: CASSETETWNEKLFF.

The sample holds a few counts of this clone. J is TRBJ1-1 and V is TRBV5-4; D is unclear. The germline gives CDR1 SGHNT, CDR2 YYREEE (reference sequence). Trimming removed 1 base from V and 0 bases from J, with 7 bases in between. The CDR3 is 14 residues long. In DNA, the CDR3 is TGTGCCAGCAGCTTGAAACAGATGAACACTGAAGCTTTCTTT. Protein product: CASSLKQMNTEAFF.

The chain employs TRBV5-1 and TRBJ2-5; D is ambiguous. Germline CDR1 SGHRS, CDR2 YFSETQ. V was trimmed by 3 bases and J by 4 bases, leaving 7 bases between them. The CDR3 has 12 amino acids. The CDR3 here is CASSSSRETQYF. The CDR3 DNA sequence: TGCGCCAGCAGCTCATCCAGAGAGACCCAGTACTTC.

The chain links TRBV7-9 to TRBJ2-1; 9 bases line up with TRBD2. V gave up 8 bases and J gave up 7 bases; unmatched junction bases: 6. The CDR3 consists of 13 residues. Per the germline V gene, CDR1 is SEHNR and CDR2 is FQNEAQ (reference sequence). The CDR3 spells CASAAGGRNEQFF. For the CDR3, the DNA is TGTGCCAGCGCTGCGGGGGGGCGGAATGAGCAGTTCTTC.

V usage is TRBV15 and J usage is TRBJ1-1; D unclear. Trimming took off 1 base at V and 1 base at J, with 4 bases between the two ends. Germline V gene data show CDR1 as LNHNV and CDR2 as YYDKDF (reference sequence). This CDR3 is 13 amino acids long. The CDR3 nucleotides are TGTGCCACCAGCAGAGCGCAGAACACTGAAGCTTTCTTT. Translation: CATSRAQNTEAFF.

The CDR3 spells CASSPASLAKNIQYF. CDR3 DNA sequence: TGTGCCAGCTCACCGGCCAGTTTAGCCAAAAACATTCAGTACTTC. This chain uses TRBV18 with TRBJ2-4, with D unclear. V was clipped by 3 bases and J by 0 bases, with 9 bases between them. This CDR3 is built from 15 residues. Germline values: CDR1 KGHSH, CDR2 LQKENI.

The chain combines TRBV7-2 with TRBJ1-2; tentatively, D is TRBD1 (6 bases). Deletions cut 1 base from V and 4 bases from J, with 13 bases between. Germline loops: CDR1 SGHTA, CDR2 FQGNSA. This CDR3 has 15 residues. The CDR3 coding sequence is TGTGCCAGCAGCTTAGATGGGGGCGCCGGCTATGGCTACACCTTC. The encoded protein is CASSLDGGAGYGYTF.

This chain connects TRBV6-5 to TRBJ1-6, with D hard to call. There are 14 residues in the CDR3. The germline V gene encodes CDR1 MNHEY and CDR2 SVGAGI. Between the trimmed V and J ends, which lost 5 bases and 11 bases, there was a span of 16 bases. In DNA form, the CDR3 reads TGTGCCAGCAGTCCGGGTGGGAGAGCGACACCCCTCCACTTT. Protein sequence: CASSPGGRATPLHF.

V gene TRBV5-1 combines with J gene TRBJ1-3, with D uncertain. V was clipped by 2 bases and J by 0 bases, with 9 bases between them. The V gene's germline CDR1 is SGHRS and CDR2 YFSETQ. The CDR3 has 15 amino acids. The CDR3: CASSLLSSSGNTIYF. CDR3 nucleotide sequence: TGCGCCAGCAGCTTATTGTCGAGCTCTGGAAACACCATATATTTT.

This chain uses TRBV2 with TRBJ1-1; TRBD1 matches 8 bases. Germline values: CDR1 SNHLY, CDR2 FYNNEI. The CDR3 contains 13 residues. The J segment lost 5 bases and the V segment lost 7 bases, leaving 6 bases of the junction unmatched. The CDR3 loop reads CASTERTGTEAFF. The CDR3 DNA reads as TGTGCCAGCACCGAAAGGACAGGGACTGAAGCTTTCTTT.

The rearrangement uses TRBV19 and TRBJ2-2, with 12 bases that match TRBD2. The germline V gene has CDR1 LNHDA and CDR2 SQIVND (reference sequence). The CDR3 sequence is 16 residues long. V was clipped by 5 bases and J by 4 bases; unmatched bases: 5. DNA of the CDR3: TGTGCCAGTAGTCGGACTAGCGGGATGACCACCGGGGAGCTGTTTTTT. It is translated as CASSRTSGMTTGELFF.

The V call is TRBV12-3 or TRBV12-4, the J call TRBJ2-7; D ambiguous. The CDR3 has 12 amino acids. Deletions cut 2 bases from V and 4 bases from J, with 6 bases between. CDR3 protein: CASSLTAYEQYF. The CDR3, as DNA: TGTGCCAGCAGTTTAACAGCTTACGAGCAGTACTTC.

V gene TRBV29-1 combines with J gene TRBJ2-2; D unclear. CDR3 length equals 11 residues. The germline V and J ends were trimmed by 4 bases and 7 bases, with 7 bases remaining between them. Germline CDR1 and CDR2: SQVTM and ANQGSEA. Here the CDR3 reads CSVGEVGELFF. The CDR3 DNA reads TGCAGCGTTGGAGAGGTCGGGGAGCTGTTTTTT.

This clone has just a few counts. The gene calls are TRBV6-1 and TRBJ2-7; TRBD1 is a possible D gene (5 bases). V lost 2 bases and J 1 base, leaving 12 bases between the germline ends. CDR1 is MNHNS, CDR2 SASEGT, per germline. This CDR3 region has 15 residues. This CDR3 is CASSEFGAGSYEQYF. The CDR3 nucleotides read TGTGCCAGCAGTGAATTCGGAGCAGGGTCCTACGAGCAGTACTTC.

The V call is TRBV19, the J call TRBJ1-1; a weak D match, TRBD1 (6 bases). Between the trimmed V and J ends, which lost 6 bases and 1 base, there was a span of 15 bases. The length of the CDR3 is 15 residues. CDR1 and CDR2 from the germline V gene are LNHDA and SQIVND (reference sequence). In nucleotides, the CDR3 is TGTGCCAGTAGGGACCCGGGGGGGCCGAACACTGAAGCTTTCTTT. Translating gives CASRDPGGPNTEAFF.

This clone appeared once. The genes are TRBV19 and TRBJ2-7; D might be TRBD2 (5 bases). The CDR3 is 14 residues long. Germline V lookup: CDR1 LNHDA, CDR2 SQIVND (reference sequence). V was cut by 4 bases and J by 7 bases, with 17 bases left in between. CDR3 residues: CASSTTQTWEEQYF. The CDR3 DNA reads TGTGCCAGTAGTACCACCCAGACCTGGGAGGAGCAGTACTTC.

The V and J genes are TRBV5-1 and TRBJ2-2; 7 nucleotides match TRBD2. Trimming at V came to 5 bases and at J to 7 bases, leaving 8 bases not matched to a gene. CDR1 is SGHRS, CDR2 YFSETQ, per germline. The CDR3 extends over 14 amino acids. The CDR3 DNA is TGCGCCAGCAGAGGCGGGAGTAGCGACGGGGAGCTGTTTTTT. Translation: CASRGGSSDGELFF.

The V gene is TRBV5-1, the J gene TRBJ1-2; 9 nucleotides agree with TRBD1. V lost 3 bases to trimming and J lost 3 bases; unmatched junction nucleotides: 3. This CDR3 region has 14 residues. Germline loops: CDR1 SGHRS, CDR2 YFSETQ. CDR3 bases: TGCGCCAGCAGCTCTGACAGGGGGTACTATGGCTACACCTTC. Amino acids: CASSSDRGYYGYTF.